The 28 T cell receptor beta chains listed next were all sequenced from one sample in a study of blood T cell repertoires in COVID-19. Using immunoSEQ multiplex PCR, the repertoire was profiled, and TCRdb retains in-frame clones only, with some absent. The sample lists 190,000 or so clones, under 80% occurring once. Sequencing used peripheral blood. Receptor source: a man aged 50-59 years who had recovered from COVID-19.

The rearrangement uses TRBV24-1 and TRBJ2-1; 11 bases are a match to TRBD2. The CDR3 is made up of 15 amino acids. With V trimmed by 4 bases and J by 10 bases, 8 bases remained unmatched. Germline assignment: CDR1 KGHDR and CDR2 SFDVKD. The CDR3 protein is CATSDQSRLAGEQFF. The DNA for the CDR3 is TGTGCCACCAGTGACCAATCACGACTAGCGGGAGAGCAGTTCTTC.

J is TRBJ2-3 and V is TRBV9, with a weak D call TRBD1 (7 bases). CDR1 is SGDLS and CDR2 is YYNGEE in the germline V gene. The CDR3 sequence is 17 residues long. V was trimmed by 0 bases and J by 5 bases, leaving 19 bases between them. The CDR3 sequence: CASSVDSWRGRKDTQYF. The CDR3 DNA sequence: TGTGCCAGCAGCGTAGATTCTTGGAGGGGGCGGAAAGATACGCAGTATTTT.

The chain carries TRBV5-5 and TRBJ1-5, with D maybe TRBD1 (5 bases). V was trimmed by 4 bases and J by 9 bases, leaving 17 bases between them. Per germline, CDR1 SGHKS and CDR2 YYEKEE (reference sequence). CDR3 length: 14 amino acids. CDR3 sequence reads: CASSPRDPGGPQHF. CDR3 nucleotide sequence: TGTGCCAGCAGCCCGCGGGACCCCGGCGGGCCCCAGCATTTT.

The rearrangement uses TRBV5-1 and TRBJ2-3; TRBD2 matches at 9 bases. Germline V gives CDR1 SGHRS, CDR2 YFSETQ. J lost 2 bases, V lost 2 bases, and 9 bases had no gene match. This CDR3 has 17 amino acids. The CDR3 bases are TGCGCCAGCAGCTTTAGGCCTAGCGGGACTCTCACAGATACGCAGTATTTT. This translates into CASSFRPSGTLTDTQYF.

The CDR3 loop reads CAWSRGGFGIQYF. The CDR3 DNA is TGTGCCTGGAGTCGGGGGGGGTTTGGCATTCAGTACTTC. The chain is built from TRBV30 and TRBJ2-4, with 8 bases identical to TRBD2. V dropped 2 bases and J dropped 9; count of bases not matched to a gene: 6. The CDR3 sequence is 13 residues long. CDR1 and CDR2 (germline): GTSNPN, SVGIG (reference sequence).

The chain couples TRBV4-2 to TRBJ2-1, with 13 positions matching TRBD2. CDR1 is LGHNA, CDR2 YNFKEQ, per germline. There are 16 residues in the CDR3. Germline trimming cut 0 bases from V and 6 bases from J; bases unmatched to any gene: 2. CDR3 DNA: TGTGCCAGCAGCCAAGACCGGACTAGCGGGAGCAATGAGCAGTTCTTC. Protein product: CASSQDRTSGSNEQFF.

This clone was seen only once. The V gene is TRBV10-3, the J gene TRBJ2-5; 8 bases match TRBD2. Germline V lookup: CDR1 ENHRY, CDR2 SYGVKD. Unmatched junction bases numbered 5, after V lost 9 bases and J lost 5 bases. This CDR3 has 12 amino acids. CDR3 residues: CAMREVIETQYF. CDR3 nucleotide sequence: TGTGCCATGCGGGAGGTTATCGAGACCCAGTACTTC.

A single count supports this clone. V and J are TRBV7-9 and TRBJ2-3, with D possibly TRBD2 on 5 matching bases. CDR3 length: 19 residues. Between the trimmed V and J ends, which lost 4 bases and 2 bases, there was a span of 25 bases. Germline V gene lookup returns CDR1 SEHNR and CDR2 FQNEAQ (reference sequence). CDR3 in amino acids: CASSSYPRGGVSDTDTQYF. For the CDR3, the DNA is TGTGCCAGCAGCTCCTATCCTCGGGGTGGGGTGTCGGACACAGATACGCAGTATTTT.

The CDR3 region has the DNA TGTGCCAGCAGTTCTTTCTACTACGAGCAGTACTTC. This gives the protein CASSSFYYEQYF. This rearrangement joins TRBV28 to TRBJ2-7; D not certain. Trimming pared 4 bases from V and 3 bases from J, leaving 7 bases between. Germline lookup yields CDR1 MDHEN and CDR2 SYDVKM. CDR3 size: 12 residues.

The V gene is TRBV7-9, the J gene TRBJ2-1; 14 nucleotides agree with TRBD2. The CDR3 runs 15 residues. CDR1 and CDR2 (germline): SEHNR, FQNEAQ (reference sequence). V shed 1 base, J shed 9 bases, and the junction held 2 bases outside the gene matches. This chain's CDR3 is CASSLGLAGGTEQFF. The DNA for the CDR3 is TGTGCCAGCAGCTTAGGACTAGCGGGAGGGACTGAGCAGTTCTTC.

This clone was recorded once. The chain uses TRBV27 and TRBJ1-1; 9 bases are a match to TRBD1. This CDR3 is 14 amino acids long. Trimming at V came to 6 bases and at J to 7 bases, leaving 9 bases not matched to a gene. Looked up from germline, CDR1 is MNHEY and CDR2 is SMNVEV (reference sequence). CDR3 residues: CASRRISTGGEAFF. CDR3 nucleotides: TGTGCCAGCAGGAGGATATCGACAGGGGGTGAAGCTTTCTTT.

The genes are TRBV9 and TRBJ2-1; the match to TRBD1 covers 12 bases. J gave up 9 bases and V 2 bases, and 6 bases lay outside the gene matches. The CDR3 extends over 15 amino acids. Germline CDR1 SGDLS, CDR2 YYNGEE. CDR3 sequence (DNA): TGTGCCAGCAGCGTGGGGGGACAGGGGGCTGGTGAGCAGTTCTTC. Its protein product is CASSVGGQGAGEQFF.

This rearrangement joins TRBV5-6 to TRBJ2-3; 8 bases are a match to TRBD2. Unmatched junction bases numbered 8, after V lost 2 bases and J lost 0 bases. CDR3 size: 17 residues. The V gene's germline CDR1 is SGHDT and CDR2 YYEEEE. CDR3 nucleotide sequence: TGTGCCAGCAGCTTTCCGCGAGGCGGGGGGAGCACAGATACGCAGTATTTT. Translation gives CASSFPRGGGSTDTQYF.

The gene calls are TRBV18 and TRBJ1-3; maybe TRBD1 (5 bases). V gave up 4 bases and J gave up 0 bases, with 13 bases separating them. Germline V CDR1 and CDR2: KGHSH, LQKENI. The CDR3 consists of 16 residues. CDR3 DNA: TGTGCCAGCTCACGTGGGACTGCAATCTCTGGAAACACCATATATTTT. It yields the protein CASSRGTAISGNTIYF.

The chain combines TRBV7-6 with TRBJ2-7; 7 nucleotides align to TRBD1. The CDR3 totals 14 residues. J lost 1 base, V lost 4 bases, and 4 bases had no gene match. Per the germline V gene, CDR1 is SGHVS and CDR2 is FNYEAQ. The CDR3 nucleotides are TGTGCCAGCAGCTCCTGGGGACAGTCCTACGAGCAGTACTTC. It is translated as CASSSWGQSYEQYF.

The chain carries TRBV9 and TRBJ2-5; 7 nucleotides match TRBD1. CDR1 SGDLS and CDR2 YYNGEE come from the germline V gene. V lost 0 bases and J lost 5; bases outside the gene matches: 7. The CDR3 is 15 residues long. The CDR3 is CASSVGGDRVETQYF. DNA of the CDR3: TGTGCCAGCAGCGTAGGAGGAGACAGGGTCGAGACCCAGTACTTC. The variable domain in full, completed from reference TRBV9 and TRBJ2-5, reads DSGVTQTPKHLITATGQRVTLRCSPRSGDLSVYWYQQSLDQGLQFLIQYYNGEERAKGNILERFSAQQFPDLHSELNLSSLELGDSALYFCASSVGGDRVETQYFGPGTRLLVL.

This rearrangement joins TRBV18 to TRBJ2-7; D unresolved. Germline V gives CDR1 KGHSH, CDR2 LQKENI. The CDR3 has 14 amino acids. The V end was cut by 2 bases, the J end by 3 bases, with 11 bases between. The CDR3 is CASSPSGGIYEQYF. DNA of the CDR3: TGTGCCAGCTCACCATCAGGTGGCATCTACGAGCAGTACTTC.

The chain carries TRBV6-6 and TRBJ2-2; TRBD2 matches 9 bases. The CDR3 is 15 amino acids. The germline CDR1 and CDR2 sequences are MNHNY and SVGAGI (reference sequence). After removal of 2 bases from V and 6 bases from J, the junction contained 4 bases not matched to a gene. The CDR3 DNA reads TGTGCCAGCAGTTACCCGGGACTAGCCCCCGGGGAGCTGTTTTTT. Protein: CASSYPGLAPGELFF.

This rearrangement joins TRBV3-1 (or the pseudogene TRBV3-2) to TRBJ2-7, with 8 positions matching TRBD2. Germline trimming cut 0 bases from V and 4 bases from J; bases unmatched to any gene: 5. The CDR3 is made up of 15 amino acids. CDR1 LGHDT and CDR2 YNNKEL come from the germline V gene (reference sequence). The CDR3 DNA follows: TGTGCCAGCAGCCAAGACGTCAGCGGGAGTTACGAGCAGTACTTC. Amino acids: CASSQDVSGSYEQYF.

A single count supports this clone. This chain connects TRBV27 to TRBJ2-1, with TRBD2 matching over 10 bases. CDR1 MNHEY and CDR2 SMNVEV come from the germline V gene (reference sequence). The length of the CDR3 is 15 residues. V lost 5 bases to trimming and J lost 10 bases; unmatched junction nucleotides: 11. This CDR3 reads CASSPPNLAGGEQFF. CDR3 DNA sequence: TGTGCCAGCAGTCCACCGAATTTAGCGGGAGGCGAGCAGTTCTTC.

This chain joins TRBV6-6 and TRBJ2-1, with D possibly TRBD2 on 6 matching bases. Trimming removed 2 bases from V and 6 bases from J, with 11 bases in between. Germline CDR1 reads MNHNY; CDR2 reads SVGAGI (reference sequence). The CDR3 has 14 amino acids. As DNA, the CDR3 is TGTGCCAGCAGTTACAGACTAGAGAGCAATGAGCAGTTCTTC. Translated: CASSYRLESNEQFF.

The chain is built from TRBV4-2 and TRBJ2-7; D perhaps matches TRBD2 (7 bases). V dropped 4 bases and J dropped 4 bases, with 23 bases sitting between them. CDR3 length: 17 residues. Germline values: CDR1 LGHNA, CDR2 YNFKEQ. CDR3 amino acids: CASSPVAGKGGVYEQYF. CDR3 bases: TGTGCCAGCAGCCCAGTTGCTGGTAAGGGGGGGGTTTACGAGCAGTACTTC.

V and J are TRBV6-5 and TRBJ2-7; the match to TRBD2 covers 12 bases. CDR1 is MNHEY and CDR2 is SVGAGI in the germline V gene. CDR3 size: 15 residues. Trimming cost V 2 bases and J 5 bases; bases outside gene matches: 4. The CDR3 region is CASSYQTSGRDEQYF. DNA of the CDR3: TGTGCCAGCAGTTACCAGACTAGCGGGAGAGACGAGCAGTACTTC.

This chain uses TRBV29-1 with TRBJ1-1; TRBD1 aligns across 9 bases. Germline V CDR1 and CDR2: SQVTM, ANQGSEA. The CDR3 runs 17 residues. CDR3 DNA: TGCAGTGCTCATTACGTCCCGGGACAGGGAGTGGTACCTGAAGCTTTCTTT. It codes for CSAHYVPGQGVVPEAFF. The complete variable domain, with remaining parts taken from reference TRBV29-1 and TRBJ1-1, reads SAVISQKPSRDICQRGTSLTIQCQVDSQVTMMFWYRQQPGQSLTLIATANQGSEATYESGFVIDKFPISRPNLTFSTLTVSNMSPEDSSIYLCSAHYVPGQGVVPEAFFGQGTRLTVV.

The rearrangement joins TRBV19 to TRBJ1-4; D remains ambiguous. This CDR3 region has 14 residues. Trimming took 7 bases from V and 0 from J, leaving 9 bases between them. CDR1 and CDR2 from the germline V gene are LNHDA and SQIVND (reference sequence). The CDR3 reads CASMEPTTNEKLFF. The DNA for the CDR3 is TGTGCCAGTATGGAGCCGACAACTAATGAAAAACTGTTTTTT.

The V call is TRBV5-1, the J call TRBJ1-1, with D perhaps TRBD1 (5 bases). CDR3 length equals 13 residues. V lost 3 bases and J 2 bases, leaving 8 bases between the germline ends. Germline V gene lookup returns CDR1 SGHRS and CDR2 YFSETQ. CDR3 nucleotide sequence: TGCGCCAGCAGCTCGCAGGGTAACACTGAAGCTTTCTTT. It translates to CASSSQGNTEAFF. Full variable domain (missing parts from reference TRBV5-1 and TRBJ1-1): KAGVTQTPRYLIKTRGQQVTLSCSPISGHRSVSWYQQTPGQGLQFLFEYFSETQRNKGNFPGRFSGRQFSNSRSEMNVSTLELGDSALYLCASSSQGNTEAFFGQGTRLTVV.

The V call is TRBV5-8, the J call TRBJ2-5; 9 bases match TRBD1. This CDR3 spans 14 amino acids. In germline, CDR1 is SGHTS, CDR2 YDEGEE. The junction had 5 bases not matched to a gene; V was cut back by 1 base and J by 7 bases. CDR3 nucleotides: TGTGCCAGCAGCTTGAGACAGGGGGTTTTGACCCAGTACTTC. This sequence encodes CASSLRQGVLTQYF.

V and J are TRBV7-2 and TRBJ2-7; 11 bases match TRBD1. This CDR3 has 16 residues. Germline values: CDR1 SGHTA, CDR2 FQGNSA. After removal of 5 bases from V and 0 bases from J, the junction contained 6 bases not matched to a gene. CDR3 sequence reads: CASSRTGGGSSYEQYF. The CDR3 bases are TGTGCCAGCAGCCGGACAGGGGGCGGGAGCTCCTACGAGCAGTACTTC.